The 27 T cell receptor beta chains listed next were all sequenced from one sample in a study of T cell changes during pregnancy in multiple sclerosis. Data came from immunoSEQ multiplex PCR; TCRdb stores just in-frame clones and leaves some out. The data contain more than 15,000 clones, approximately 88% of them singletons. The material sequenced was CD8+ T cells from peripheral blood mononuclear cells, taken in the third trimester of pregnancy. These receptors were obtained from a female donor in good health, enrolled as a control in a pregnancy study.

The chain combines TRBV28 with TRBJ1-1; possible D gene TRBD1, 5 bases. From germline, CDR1 is MDHEN and CDR2 SYDVKM. V was clipped by 8 bases and J by 1 base, with 14 bases between them. The CDR3 loop spans 14 amino acids. The chain's CDR3 is CASELTQGNTEAFF. The CDR3 DNA reads as TGTGCCAGCGAACTCACTCAGGGGAACACTGAAGCTTTCTTT. Full variable domain (missing parts from reference TRBV28 and TRBJ1-1): DVKVTQSSRYLVKRTGEKVFLECVQDMDHENMFWYRQDPGLGLRLIYFSYDVKMKEKGDIPEGYSVSREKKERFSLILESASTNQTSMYLCASELTQGNTEAFFGQGTRLTVV.

This chain links TRBV15 with TRBJ1-1; D is possibly TRBD1 (5 bases). In germline, CDR1 is LNHNV, CDR2 YYDKDF (reference sequence). The CDR3 is 11 residues long. Trimming shortened V by 4 bases and J by 7 bases, and 7 bases separated the two germline ends. The CDR3, as DNA: TGTGCCACCAGCAAGGACATTGAAGCTTTCTTT. Its translation is CATSKDIEAFF. The full variable domain, completed using reference TRBV15 and TRBJ1-1, is DAMVIQNPRYQVTQFGKPVTLSCSQTLNHNVMYWYQQKSSQAPKLLFHYYDKDFNNEADTPDNFQSRRPNTSFCFLDIRSPGLGDTAMYLCATSKDIEAFFGQGTRLTVV.

As concerns this clone: Its ends do not fully match the called genes, so a read error is possible. The CDR3: CAGSFGGGGYGYTF. For the CDR3, the DNA is TGCGCCGGCAGCTTCGGCGGGGGAGGCTATGGCTACACCTTC. The gene calls are TRBV4-1 and TRBJ1-2, with a weak D call TRBD1 (5 bases). Germline V gene sequence: CDR1 MGHRA, CDR2 YSYEKL. The CDR3 extends over 14 amino acids.

The chain carries TRBV11-2 and TRBJ1-1; 7 bases align to TRBD1. This CDR3 has 14 amino acids. The germline V gene has CDR1 SGHAT and CDR2 FQNNGV. Trimming at V came to 5 bases and at J to 1 base, leaving 4 bases not matched to a gene. CDR3 sequence: CASSARDRNTEAFF. As DNA, the CDR3 is TGTGCCAGCAGCGCACGGGACAGGAACACTGAAGCTTTCTTT.

The chain couples TRBV15 to TRBJ1-2; weak D call: TRBD1 (6 bases). CDR1 LNHNV and CDR2 YYDKDF come from the germline V gene (reference sequence). CDR3 length: 16 amino acids. Trimming stripped 4 bases from V and 1 base from J, with 16 bases between. The CDR3 loop reads CATSTVRDTINYGYTF. The CDR3 DNA sequence: TGTGCCACCAGCACCGTGAGGGACACAATTAACTATGGCTACACCTTC.

This clone was recorded once. J is TRBJ2-7 and V is TRBV30, with a possible D match to TRBD1 (6 bases). V was trimmed by 0 bases and J by 6 bases, leaving 18 bases between them. Germline CDR1 is GTSNPN and CDR2 is SVGIG (reference sequence). This CDR3 is built from 15 residues. DNA for the CDR3: TGTGCCTGGAGTGTAATGCTACAGGGCGGGTCCGAGCAGTACTTC. Amino acid sequence: CAWSVMLQGGSEQYF.

The chain couples TRBV7-2 to TRBJ2-3, with 14 bases aligning to TRBD2. CDR1 and CDR2 from the germline V gene are SGHTA and FQGNSA. Trimming at V came to 6 bases and at J to 5 bases, leaving 4 bases not matched to a gene. The CDR3 has 15 residues. The CDR3 protein is CASRAGTSGGDTQYF. DNA for the CDR3: TGTGCCAGCAGGGCAGGGACTAGCGGGGGAGATACGCAGTATTTT.

V is TRBV27 and J is TRBJ1-2; D is undetermined. The V and J ends lost 0 bases and 4 bases respectively, with 9 bases between them. CDR1 MNHEY and CDR2 SMNVEV come from the germline V gene (reference sequence). This CDR3 contains 14 residues. The CDR3 protein is CASSLSSIGYGYTF. In DNA form, the CDR3 reads TGTGCCAGCAGTTTATCGTCTATTGGCTATGGCTACACCTTC.

This chain connects TRBV21-1 to TRBJ2-7; TRBD1, as called in the table, went unchecked against the DNA. TRBV21-1 is classified as a pseudogene. CDR3 size: 13 residues. This CDR3 reads CASSKGQGYEQYF. The CDR3 DNA reads as TGTGCCAGCAGCAAGGGACAGGGCTACGAGCAGTACTTC.

This clone ranks as medium-sized. The V call is TRBV6-4, the J call TRBJ2-5; no reliable D call. The germline V gene encodes CDR1 MRHNA and CDR2 SNTAGT. The CDR3 has 13 residues. The V gene lost 6 bases and the J gene lost 1 base, with 9 bases spanning the gap. This CDR3 is CASSPAPQETQYF. The DNA for the CDR3 is TGTGCCAGCAGCCCCGCGCCCCAAGAGACCCAGTACTTC.

The gene calls are TRBV4-1 and TRBJ2-3, with 8 bases matching TRBD2. Germline trimming cut 4 bases from V and 4 bases from J; bases unmatched to any gene: 7. Germline CDR1 reads MGHRA; CDR2 reads YSYEKL. The CDR3 loop spans 15 amino acids. The CDR3 DNA reads as TGCGCCAGCAGCCTCGCGGGACTAGTCGCAGATACGCAGTATTTT. It is translated as CASSLAGLVADTQYF.

The rearrangement uses TRBV28 and TRBJ1-2, with D perhaps matching TRBD1 (6 bases). Deletions cut 2 bases from V and 7 bases from J, with 11 bases between. The CDR3 spans 13 residues. CDR1 MDHEN and CDR2 SYDVKM come from the germline V gene. The CDR3 bases are TGTGCCAGCAGTTTAACAGGGCAGTCTGGCTACACCTTC. Protein sequence: CASSLTGQSGYTF.

The chain recombines TRBV27 with TRBJ2-2; possibly TRBD2 for D (5 bases). The germline V and J ends were trimmed by 5 bases and 3 bases, with 7 bases remaining between them. Germline CDR1 is MNHEY and CDR2 is SMNVEV (reference sequence). This CDR3 comprises 13 residues. CDR3 amino acids: CASSAGDTGELFF. The CDR3 DNA follows: TGTGCCAGCAGTGCCGGGGACACCGGGGAGCTGTTTTTT.

The chain joins TRBV29-1 to TRBJ2-1, with a weak D call TRBD2 (7 bases). The CDR3 is 11 residues long. Germline values: CDR1 SQVTM, CDR2 ANQGSEA. V was shortened by 4 bases and J by 15 bases, with 16 bases between the two germline ends. The CDR3 sequence is CSVAGQGGGFF. For the CDR3, the DNA is TGCAGCGTTGCAGGACAAGGGGGGGGGTTCTTC.

The rearrangement uses TRBV12-5 and TRBJ1-1, with TRBD1 matching 7 bases. V dropped 2 bases and J dropped 3; count of bases not matched to a gene: 6. Germline loops: CDR1 LGHNT, CDR2 FRNRAP. The CDR3 is 15 amino acids. The CDR3 region has the DNA TGTGCTAGTGGTTTGTCGACAGGGAGTGACACTGAAGCTTTCTTT. Its translation: CASGLSTGSDTEAFF.

This sequence joins TRBV15 and TRBJ1-5, with 10 positions matching TRBD1. Germline CDR1 reads LNHNV; CDR2 reads YYDKDF (reference sequence). Unmatched junction bases numbered 7, after V lost 2 bases and J lost 6 bases. The CDR3 covers 16 residues. The CDR3 loop is CATSRSGTGDSQPQHF. The CDR3 DNA reads as TGTGCCACCAGCAGATCTGGGACAGGGGATAGTCAGCCCCAGCATTTT.

Turning to this clone: At one boundary the junction diverges from the germline segment, which might be a read error. CDR3 DNA sequence: TGTGCCAGCAGTTACTCCGATAATTCACCCCTCCACTTT. As protein: CASSYSDNSPLHF. The J gene is TRBJ1-6, the V gene TRBV6-5; D gene uncertain. This CDR3 comprises 13 residues. Germline V lookup: CDR1 MNHEY, CDR2 SVGAGI.

The gene calls are TRBV5-6 and TRBJ1-1; no reliable D call. The CDR3 length is 15 residues. Germline V gives CDR1 SGHDT, CDR2 YYEEEE. The germline V and J ends were trimmed by 0 bases and 0 bases, with 9 bases remaining between them. CDR3 bases: TGTGCCAGCAGCTTGGAATGGGAGTTGAACACTGAAGCTTTCTTT. Encoded protein: CASSLEWELNTEAFF.

This chain connects TRBV5-6 to TRBJ1-4; D perhaps matches TRBD1 (5 bases). CDR1 is SGHDT and CDR2 is YYEEEE in the germline V gene. Trimming removed 6 bases at V and 7 bases at J, with 16 bases between. The CDR3 extends over 14 amino acids. The CDR3 DNA is TGTGCCAGCACCCTGGGGGGGACGGCTGAAAAACTGTTTTTT. Amino acids: CASTLGGTAEKLFF.

This chain uses TRBV9 with TRBJ2-5; maybe TRBD2 (6 bases). This CDR3 is built from 15 residues. Trimming stripped 2 bases from V and 2 bases from J, with 13 bases between. Germline CDR1 is SGDLS and CDR2 is YYNGEE. The CDR3, as DNA: TGTGCCAGCAGCGTCCTAGGGACTCCTCAAGAGACCCAGTACTTC. Translated, it gives CASSVLGTPQETQYF.

This chain links TRBV9 with TRBJ2-1, with 7 bases identical to TRBD1. The CDR3 runs 14 residues. Germline lookup yields CDR1 SGDLS and CDR2 YYNGEE. The V gene end was trimmed by 2 bases and the J gene end by 8 bases; junction bases not matched to a gene: 7. The DNA of the CDR3 is TGTGCCAGCAGCGTGTCAGGGGGAAGGGATGAGCAGTTCTTC. As protein: CASSVSGGRDEQFF. The whole variable domain, filled in from reference TRBV9 and TRBJ2-1, reads DSGVTQTPKHLITATGQRVTLRCSPRSGDLSVYWYQQSLDQGLQFLIQYYNGEERAKGNILERFSAQQFPDLHSELNLSSLELGDSALYFCASSVSGGRDEQFFGPGTRLTVL.

This chain connects TRBV5-6 to TRBJ1-5, with D maybe TRBD1 (5 bases). Germline V gene sequence: CDR1 SGHDT, CDR2 YYEEEE. The CDR3 contains 14 residues. Trimming removed 2 bases from V and 3 bases from J, with 9 bases in between. CDR3 nucleotides: TGTGCCAGCAGCTTAGGGGCAGACAATCAGCCCCAGCATTTT. It encodes CASSLGADNQPQHF.

The V and J genes are TRBV7-2 and TRBJ2-7, with 8 bases fitting TRBD1. J lost 3 bases, V lost 2 bases, and 6 bases had no gene match. CDR3 size: 15 residues. The germline CDR1 and CDR2 sequences are SGHTA and FQGNSA. CDR3 sequence (DNA): TGTGCCAGCAGCTTAAGGGGACAGGACAACTACGAGCAGTACTTC. Residues: CASSLRGQDNYEQYF. The variable domain in full, completed from reference TRBV7-2 and TRBJ2-7, reads GAGVSQSPSNKVTEKGKDVELRCDPISGHTALYWYRQSLGQGLEFLIYFQGNSAPDKSGLPSDRFSAERTGGSVSTLTIQRTQQEDSAVYLCASSLRGQDNYEQYFGPGTRLTVT.

The rearrangement links TRBV7-6 to TRBJ1-2; TRBD1 agrees at 7 bases. V dropped 2 bases and J dropped 0; count of bases not matched to a gene: 6. Germline V CDR1 and CDR2: SGHVS, FNYEAQ. The CDR3 loop spans 16 amino acids. CDR3: CASSLLRGRSNYGYTF. In DNA, the CDR3 is TGTGCCAGCAGCTTACTAAGGGGGCGATCTAACTATGGCTACACCTTC.

The V call is TRBV4-1, the J call TRBJ1-2; D ambiguous. The CDR3 loop spans 16 amino acids. The V gene lost 1 base and the J gene lost 4 bases, with 16 bases spanning the gap. Looked up from germline, CDR1 is MGHRA and CDR2 is YSYEKL. The CDR3 region has the DNA TGCGCCAGCAGCCAAGTCCCCCCACGGGTGAGCTATGGCTACACCTTC. This translates into CASSQVPPRVSYGYTF.

The chain joins TRBV6-5 to TRBJ2-5, with a weak D call TRBD1 (6 bases). The V gene's germline CDR1 is MNHEY and CDR2 SVGAGI. The V and J ends lost 6 bases and 2 bases respectively, with 10 bases between them. The CDR3 is made up of 13 amino acids. For the CDR3, the DNA is TGTGCCAGCAGCCCACAGGGACAAGAGACCCAGTACTTC. This gives the protein CASSPQGQETQYF.

V and J are TRBV30 and TRBJ1-1; TRBD1 aligns across 7 bases. The CDR3 spans 14 residues. The germline CDR1 and CDR2 sequences are GTSNPN and SVGIG (reference sequence). J gave up 4 bases and V 4 bases, and 9 bases lay outside the gene matches. The CDR3 DNA reads TGTGCCTGGAACCTCGGACAGGTTCTCACTGAAGCTTTCTTT. Its protein is CAWNLGQVLTEAFF.